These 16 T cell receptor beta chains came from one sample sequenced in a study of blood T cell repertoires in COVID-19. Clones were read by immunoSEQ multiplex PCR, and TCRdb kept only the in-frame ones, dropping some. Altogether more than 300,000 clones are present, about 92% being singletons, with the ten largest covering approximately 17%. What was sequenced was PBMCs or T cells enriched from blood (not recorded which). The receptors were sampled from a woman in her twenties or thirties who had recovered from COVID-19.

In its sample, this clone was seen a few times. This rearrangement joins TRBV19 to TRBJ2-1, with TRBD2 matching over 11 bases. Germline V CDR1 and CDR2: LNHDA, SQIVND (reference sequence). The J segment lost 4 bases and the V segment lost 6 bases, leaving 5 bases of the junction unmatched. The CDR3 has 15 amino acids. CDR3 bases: TGTGCCAGTAGCTCCCTAGCGGGAGGTTACAATGAGCAGTTCTTC. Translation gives CASSSLAGGYNEQFF.

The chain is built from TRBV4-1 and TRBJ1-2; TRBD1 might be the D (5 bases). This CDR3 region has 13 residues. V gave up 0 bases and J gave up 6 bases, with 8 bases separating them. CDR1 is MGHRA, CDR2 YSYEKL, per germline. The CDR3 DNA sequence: TGCGCCAGCAGCCAAGATATGGGGCATGGCTACACCTTC. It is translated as CASSQDMGHGYTF.

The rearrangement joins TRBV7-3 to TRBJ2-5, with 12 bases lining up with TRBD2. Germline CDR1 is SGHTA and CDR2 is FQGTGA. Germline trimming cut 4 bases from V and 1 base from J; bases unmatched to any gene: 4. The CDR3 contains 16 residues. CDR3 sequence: CASSSGLAGPQETQYF. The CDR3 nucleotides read TGTGCCAGCAGCTCCGGACTAGCGGGGCCCCAAGAGACCCAGTACTTC.

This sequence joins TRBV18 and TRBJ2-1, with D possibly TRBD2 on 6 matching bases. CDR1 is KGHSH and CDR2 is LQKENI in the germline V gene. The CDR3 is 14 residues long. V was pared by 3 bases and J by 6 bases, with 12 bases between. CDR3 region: CASSPVTSSNEQFF. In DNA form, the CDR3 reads TGTGCCAGCTCACCTGTCACTAGCTCCAATGAGCAGTTCTTC.

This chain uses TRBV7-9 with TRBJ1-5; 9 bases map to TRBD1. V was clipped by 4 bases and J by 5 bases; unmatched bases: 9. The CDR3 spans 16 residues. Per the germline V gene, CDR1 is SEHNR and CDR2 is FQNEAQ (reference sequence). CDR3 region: CASSSRSGTGYQPQHF. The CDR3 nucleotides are TGTGCCAGCAGCTCACGATCCGGGACAGGGTATCAGCCCCAGCATTTT.

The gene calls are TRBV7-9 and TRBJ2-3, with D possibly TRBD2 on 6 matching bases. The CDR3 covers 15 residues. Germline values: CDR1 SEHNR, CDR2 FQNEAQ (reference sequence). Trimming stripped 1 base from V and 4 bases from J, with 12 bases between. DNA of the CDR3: TGTGCCAGCAGCTTAGGGGCGGGGTGGGCAGATACGCAGTATTTT. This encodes CASSLGAGWADTQYF.

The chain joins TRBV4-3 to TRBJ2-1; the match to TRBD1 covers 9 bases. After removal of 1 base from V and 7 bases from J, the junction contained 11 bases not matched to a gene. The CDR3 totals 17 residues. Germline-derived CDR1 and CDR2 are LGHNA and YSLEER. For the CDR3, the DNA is TGCGCCAGCAGCCAAGCCTTCCCCGGGACAGGGAATAATGAGCAGTTCTTC. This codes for CASSQAFPGTGNNEQFF.

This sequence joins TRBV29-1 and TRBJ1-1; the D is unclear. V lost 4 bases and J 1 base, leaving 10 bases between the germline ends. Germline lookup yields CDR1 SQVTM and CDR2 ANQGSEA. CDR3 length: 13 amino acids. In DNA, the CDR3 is TGCAGCGTTGGAGGGATGTCGAACACTGAAGCTTTCTTT. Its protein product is CSVGGMSNTEAFF.

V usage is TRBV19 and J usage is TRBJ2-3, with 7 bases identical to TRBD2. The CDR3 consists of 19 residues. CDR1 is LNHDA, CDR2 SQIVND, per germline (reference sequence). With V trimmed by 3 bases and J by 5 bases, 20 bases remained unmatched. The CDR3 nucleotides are TGTGCCAGTAGTATTAGGAGGAGGATTCGGCGGGAGCATGAAGATACGCAGTATTTT. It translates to CASSIRRRIRREHEDTQYF.

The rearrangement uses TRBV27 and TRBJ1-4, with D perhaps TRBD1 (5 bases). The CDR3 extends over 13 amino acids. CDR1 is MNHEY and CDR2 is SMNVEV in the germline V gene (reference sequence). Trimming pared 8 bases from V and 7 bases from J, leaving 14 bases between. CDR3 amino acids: CASRQSGGEKLFF. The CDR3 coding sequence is TGTGCCAGCCGGCAATCCGGGGGTGAAAAACTGTTTTTT.

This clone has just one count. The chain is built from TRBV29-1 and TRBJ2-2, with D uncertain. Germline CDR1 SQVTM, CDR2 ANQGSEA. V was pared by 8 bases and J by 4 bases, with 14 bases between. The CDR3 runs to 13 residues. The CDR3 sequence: CSLRDTLTGELFF. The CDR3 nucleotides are TGCAGCCTTAGAGACACACTCACCGGGGAGCTGTTTTTT.

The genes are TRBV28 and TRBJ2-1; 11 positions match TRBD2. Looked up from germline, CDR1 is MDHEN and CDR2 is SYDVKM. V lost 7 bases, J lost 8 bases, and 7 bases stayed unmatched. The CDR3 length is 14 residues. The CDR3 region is CASIPSSGGYEQFF. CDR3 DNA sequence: TGTGCCAGCATCCCGTCTAGCGGGGGGTATGAGCAGTTCTTC.

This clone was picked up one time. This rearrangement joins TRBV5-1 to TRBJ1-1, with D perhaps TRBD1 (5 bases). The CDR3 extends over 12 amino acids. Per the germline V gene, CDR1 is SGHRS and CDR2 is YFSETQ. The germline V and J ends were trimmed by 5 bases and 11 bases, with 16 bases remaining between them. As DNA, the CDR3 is TGCGCCAGCAGGGATACAGGTGGGCGGGCTTTCTTT. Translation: CASRDTGGRAFF.

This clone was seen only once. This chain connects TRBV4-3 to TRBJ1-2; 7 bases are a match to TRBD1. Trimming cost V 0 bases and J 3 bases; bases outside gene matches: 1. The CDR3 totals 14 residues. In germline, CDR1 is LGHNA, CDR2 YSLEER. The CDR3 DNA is TGCGCCAGCAGCCAAGAACAGGGGCACTATGGCTACACCTTC. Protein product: CASSQEQGHYGYTF.

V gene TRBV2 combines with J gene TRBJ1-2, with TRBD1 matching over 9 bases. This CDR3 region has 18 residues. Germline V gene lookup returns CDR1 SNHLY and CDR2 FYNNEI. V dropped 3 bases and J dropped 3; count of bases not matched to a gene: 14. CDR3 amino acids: CASSDLDRGRSGYYGYTF. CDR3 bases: TGTGCCAGCAGTGATCTGGACAGGGGACGTTCGGGGTACTATGGCTACACCTTC. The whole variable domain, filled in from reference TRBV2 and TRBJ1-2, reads EPEVTQTPSHQVTQMGQEVILRCVPISNHLYFYWYRQILGQKVEFLVSFYNNEISEKSEIFDDQFSVERPDGSNFTLKIRSTKLEDSAMYFCASSDLDRGRSGYYGYTFGSGTRLTVV.

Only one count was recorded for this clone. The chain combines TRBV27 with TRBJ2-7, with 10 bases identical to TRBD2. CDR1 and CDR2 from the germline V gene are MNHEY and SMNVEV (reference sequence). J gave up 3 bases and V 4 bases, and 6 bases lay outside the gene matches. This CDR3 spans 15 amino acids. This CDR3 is CASSSDLAGVYEQYF. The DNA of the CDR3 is TGTGCCAGCAGTTCAGATCTAGCGGGAGTCTACGAGCAGTACTTC.